This T cell receptor (beta chain) stems from a study of blood T cell repertoires in COVID-19. Study as a whole: Some COVID-19 samples were acute and others convalescent; all came from the United States, Italy and Spain. In each case, the material was cDNA or gDNA derived from T cells, B-cell-depleted T cells, or PBMCs.

J was trimmed by 8 bases and V by 6 bases; bases with no gene match: 11. Germline V CDR1 and CDR2: SNHLY, FYNNEI. This CDR3 spans 16 amino acids. In the original workflow: From reference gene primer amplification, estimates of nucleated cell counts were derived. The data were produced by immunoSEQ multiplex PCR, yet TCRdb's version contains in-frame clones alone and is incomplete. V and J calls and clone size are given by that table; D and trimming were obtained from the DNA. The sample holds approximately 82,000 clones; 85% are singletons and the top ten take about an eighth. The V gene is TRBV2, the J gene TRBJ1-6; 9 positions agree with TRBD1. This TCR came from a woman aged 70-85 years with active or convalescent COVID-19. The sample consisted of peripheral blood. The DNA for the CDR3 is TGTGCCAGCAGCCCCAACGGACAGGGGTTGGATTCACCCCTCCACTTT. It yields the protein CASSPNGQGLDSPLHF.